This TCR beta chain was sequenced in a study of human T cells and chemical hapten exposure. For the study at large: Chiefly female patients presented with alopecia areata, totalis or universalis.

MiXCR, run by TCRdb on the RACE reads, gives a single entry per CDR3 protein. The top ten clones hold around 2% of a sample with about 96,000 distinct CDR3 sequences, 9.3% of them seen once. Time point indicated: patch test 2, 6 weeks after DPC sensitization. Treatment reported: therapeutic diphenylcyclopropenone sensitization with weekly scalp DPC. CDR1 SEHNR and CDR2 FQNEAQ come from the germline V gene (reference sequence). Unmatched junction bases numbered 4, after V lost 5 bases and J lost 1 base. The CDR3 is made up of 14 amino acids. This clonotype was found a few times. The rearrangement joins TRBV7-9 to TRBJ2-7; TRBD2 aligns across 8 bases. The clonotype was recovered from a woman in her 40s with alopecia areata. Some clones in this sample may be carry-over from other donors' samples. Specimen: whole blood, collected in connection with sensitization to the hapten diphenylcyclopropenone (DPC). The CDR3, as DNA: TGTGCCAGCAGCCTACTAGCGGAGTCCTACGAGCAGTACTTC. It is translated as CASSLLAESYEQYF.